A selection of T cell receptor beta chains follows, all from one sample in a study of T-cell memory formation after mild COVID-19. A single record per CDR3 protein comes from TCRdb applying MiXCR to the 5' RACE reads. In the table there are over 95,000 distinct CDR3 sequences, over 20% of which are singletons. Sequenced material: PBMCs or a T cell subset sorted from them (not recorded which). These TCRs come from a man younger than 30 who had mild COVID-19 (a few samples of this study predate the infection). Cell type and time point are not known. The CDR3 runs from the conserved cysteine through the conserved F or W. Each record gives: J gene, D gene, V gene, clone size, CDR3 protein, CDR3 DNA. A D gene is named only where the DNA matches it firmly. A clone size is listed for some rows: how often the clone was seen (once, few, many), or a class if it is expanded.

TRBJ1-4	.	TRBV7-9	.	CASSPELGREKLFF	TGTGCCAGCAGCCCCGAACTCGGGCGGGAAAAACTGTTTTTT
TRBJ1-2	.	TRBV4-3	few	CASSQDRIQGYTF	TGCGCCAGCAGCCAAGATAGGATACAAGGCTACACCTTC
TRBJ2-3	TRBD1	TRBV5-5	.	CASSPVPDRGWGDTQYF	TGTGCCAGCAGCCCCGTTCCGGACAGGGGGTGGGGAGATACGCAGTATTTT
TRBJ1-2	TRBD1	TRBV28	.	CASRGNWTGYGYTF	TGTGCCAGCAGAGGAAATTGGACAGGCTATGGCTACACCTTC
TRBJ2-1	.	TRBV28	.	CASNLGGYNEQFF	TGTGCCAGCAACCTAGGGGGATACAATGAGCAGTTCTTC
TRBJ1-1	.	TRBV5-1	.	CASSLALGGPEAFF	TGCGCCAGCAGCTTGGCCCTCGGGGGCCCTGAAGCTTTCTTT
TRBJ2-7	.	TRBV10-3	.	CAISDPQGAYEQYF	TGTGCCATCAGTGACCCTCAGGGCGCTTACGAGCAGTACTTC
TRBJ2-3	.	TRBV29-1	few	CSYRGFTQYF	TGCAGCTACCGGGGATTCACGCAGTATTTT
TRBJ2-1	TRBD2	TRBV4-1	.	CASSEPHPGGGYNEQFF	TGCGCCAGCAGCGAACCTCACCCTGGCGGGGGCTACAATGAGCAGTTCTTC
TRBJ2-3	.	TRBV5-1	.	CASSLDEDTQYF	TGCGCCAGCAGCTTGGATGAAGATACGCAGTATTTT
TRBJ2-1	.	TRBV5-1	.	CASSLGIRGVTYNEQFF	TGCGCCAGCAGCTTGGGGATCAGGGGGGTCACCTACAATGAGCAGTTCTTC
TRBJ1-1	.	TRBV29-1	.	CSVHARRERTEAFF	TGCAGCGTTCACGCCAGACGGGAGCGGACTGAAGCTTTCTTT
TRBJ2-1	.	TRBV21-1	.	CASSTSPAGEEQFF	TGTGCCAGCAGCACCTCCCCAGCGGGAGAAGAGCAGTTCTTC
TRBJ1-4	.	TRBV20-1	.	CSARVRATNEKLFF	TGCAGTGCTAGAGTAAGGGCGACTAATGAAAAACTGTTTTTT
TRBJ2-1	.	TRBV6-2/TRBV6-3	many	CASSVASVADPYNEQFF	TGTGCCAGCAGTGTCGCGTCCGTGGCAGACCCATACAATGAGCAGTTCTTC
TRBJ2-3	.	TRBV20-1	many	CSAPRQISSTDTQYF	TGCAGTGCACCTAGACAGATTTCTAGCACAGATACGCAGTATTTT
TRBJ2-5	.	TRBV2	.	CASSDRGVTAGTQYF	TGTGCCAGCAGTGACAGGGGTGTTACTGCAGGGACCCAGTACTTC
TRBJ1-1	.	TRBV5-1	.	CASSDGGTEAFF	TGCGCCAGCAGCGACGGGGGCACTGAAGCTTTCTTT
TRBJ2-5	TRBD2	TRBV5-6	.	CASSLISGGDQYF	TGTGCCAGCAGCTTGATAAGCGGGGGGGACCAGTACTTC
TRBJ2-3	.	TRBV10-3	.	CAISPVRTDTQYF	TGTGCCATCAGTCCGGTACGAACAGATACGCAGTATTTT
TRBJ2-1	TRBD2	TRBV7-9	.	CASSVLLAYEQFF	TGTGCCAGCAGCGTCTTACTAGCGTATGAGCAGTTCTTC
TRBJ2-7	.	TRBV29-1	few	CSVVFASLPWEQYF	TGCAGCGTTGTCTTCGCTTCCCTTCCTTGGGAGCAGTACTTC
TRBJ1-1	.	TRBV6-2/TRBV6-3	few	CASSYDPWQANTEAFF	TGTGCCAGCAGTTACGACCCGTGGCAGGCGAACACTGAAGCTTTCTTT
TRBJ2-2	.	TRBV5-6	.	CASSLKSPGELFF	TGTGCCAGCAGCTTGAAGAGTCCCGGGGAGCTGTTTTTT
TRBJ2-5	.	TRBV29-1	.	CSVVVLGETQYF	TGCAGCGTTGTGGTTCTCGGAGAGACCCAGTACTTC
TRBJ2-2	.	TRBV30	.	CAWSWGIPNTGELFF	TGTGCCTGGAGTTGGGGGATACCGAACACCGGGGAGCTGTTTTTT
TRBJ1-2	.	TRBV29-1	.	CSVVGPQSHGYTF	TGCAGCGTCGTAGGACCACAATCACATGGCTACACCTTC
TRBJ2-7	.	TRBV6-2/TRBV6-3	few	CASSYNAAYEQYF	TGTGCCAGCAGTTACAATGCCGCCTACGAGCAGTACTTC
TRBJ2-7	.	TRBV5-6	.	CASSLGDSPREQYF	TGTGCCAGCAGCTTAGGGGACTCCCCTCGAGAGCAGTACTTC
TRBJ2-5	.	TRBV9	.	CASSVAWTPQETQYF	TGTGCCAGCAGCGTAGCTTGGACACCACAAGAGACCCAGTACTTC
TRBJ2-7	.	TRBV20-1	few	CSARQNWEQYF	TGCAGTGCTAGACAGAACTGGGAGCAGTACTTC
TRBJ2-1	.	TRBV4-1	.	CASSQRTGNEQFF	TGCGCCAGCAGCCAGCGGACGGGCAATGAGCAGTTCTTC
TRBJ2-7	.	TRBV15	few	CATSPTGTKNYEQYF	TGTGCCACCAGCCCAACCGGGACGAAAAACTACGAGCAGTACTTC
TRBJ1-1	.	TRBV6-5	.	CASSYGGASEAFF	TGTGCCAGCAGTTATGGGGGGGCCTCTGAAGCTTTCTTT
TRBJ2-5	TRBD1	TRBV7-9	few	CASSSGQGRETQYF	TGTGCCAGCAGCTCGGGACAGGGGCGAGAGACCCAGTACTTC
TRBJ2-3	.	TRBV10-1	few	CASSGETGDTQYF	TGCGCCAGCAGTGGGGAGACGGGAGATACGCAGTATTTT
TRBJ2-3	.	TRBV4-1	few	CASSQGETDTQYF	TGCGCCAGCAGCCAAGGTGAGACGGATACGCAGTATTTT
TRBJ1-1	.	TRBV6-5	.	CASSYSAGRGTEAFF	TGTGCCAGCAGTTACTCGGCGGGGCGGGGGACTGAAGCTTTCTTT
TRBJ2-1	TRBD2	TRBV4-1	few	CASSQAAAGGPYNEQFF	TGCGCCAGCAGCCAAGCGGCGGCGGGGGGGCCTTACAATGAGCAGTTCTTC
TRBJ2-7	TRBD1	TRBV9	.	CASSAGTGNSYEQYF	TGTGCCAGCAGCGCCGGGACAGGGAATTCGTACGAGCAGTACTTC
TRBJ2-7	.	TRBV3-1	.	CASSQFLGYEQYF	TGTGCCAGCAGCCAATTTCTTGGCTACGAGCAGTACTTC
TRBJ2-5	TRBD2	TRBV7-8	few	CASSIPSSGNGETQYF	TGTGCCAGCAGCATACCTTCTAGCGGTAACGGGGAGACCCAGTACTTC
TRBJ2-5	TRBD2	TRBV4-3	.	CASSQGGREQETQYF	TGCGCCAGCAGCCAAGGGGGGAGGGAGCAAGAGACCCAGTACTTC
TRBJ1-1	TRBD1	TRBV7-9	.	CASSLARFRDRSVNTEAFF	TGTGCCAGCAGCTTAGCCAGGTTCCGGGACAGATCCGTTAACACTGAAGCTTTCTTT
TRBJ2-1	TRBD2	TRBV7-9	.	CASSSPSGTSYNEQFF	TGTGCCAGCAGCTCCCCTAGCGGAACCTCCTACAATGAGCAGTTCTTC
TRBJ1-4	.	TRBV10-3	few	CAISGQSNEKLFF	TGTGCCATCAGTGGGCAGTCTAATGAAAAACTGTTTTTT
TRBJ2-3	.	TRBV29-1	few	CSVCQLGTDTQYF	TGCAGCGTTTGTCAGCTAGGCACAGATACGCAGTATTTT
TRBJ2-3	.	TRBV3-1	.	CASSQESRGDTDTQYF	TGTGCCAGCAGCCAAGAATCGCGGGGCGACACAGATACGCAGTATTTT
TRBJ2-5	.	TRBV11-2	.	CASSLWGETQYF	TGTGCCAGCAGCTTATGGGGAGAGACCCAGTACTTC
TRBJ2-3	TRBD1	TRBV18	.	CASSPFRGLGDTQYF	TGTGCCAGCTCACCGTTCAGGGGGCTGGGAGATACGCAGTATTTT
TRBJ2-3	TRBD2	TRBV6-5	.	CASSLNPYGGAGDTQYF	TGTGCCAGCAGCCTTAATCCCTACGGGGGGGCCGGAGATACGCAGTATTTT
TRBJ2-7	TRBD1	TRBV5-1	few	CASSWAGTDSYEQYF	TGCGCCAGCAGCTGGGCCGGGACAGACTCCTACGAGCAGTACTTC
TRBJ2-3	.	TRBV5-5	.	CASSLVGGGVDTQYF	TGTGCCAGCAGCTTGGTAGGGGGCGGGGTAGATACGCAGTATTTT
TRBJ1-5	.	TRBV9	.	CASSLGRSSQPQHF	TGTGCCAGCAGCCTCGGACGGTCCTCGCAGCCCCAGCATTTT
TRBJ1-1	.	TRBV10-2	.	CASSEAQGPATTEAFF	TGCGCCAGCAGTGAGGCGCAGGGACCGGCGACCACTGAAGCTTTCTTT
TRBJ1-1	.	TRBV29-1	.	CSVSKMNTEAFF	TGCAGCGTTTCGAAGATGAACACTGAAGCTTTCTTT
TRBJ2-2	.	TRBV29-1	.	CSVRDGNTGELFF	TGCAGCGTCCGAGACGGAAACACCGGGGAGCTGTTTTTT
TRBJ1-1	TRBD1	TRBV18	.	CASSPPSHRGVNTEAFF	TGTGCCAGCTCACCTCCTTCCCACAGGGGGGTGAACACTGAAGCTTTCTTT